The 22 T cell receptor beta chains below were found in one sample sequenced in a study of blood T cell repertoires in COVID-19. Sequencing was performed with immunoSEQ multiplex PCR; in TCRdb, only in-frame clones are kept and a portion is missing. The sample holds fewer than 450,000 clones, about 91% seen once. Specimen: peripheral blood. The receptors originated from a woman between 50 and 59 years old with COVID-19, enrolled during active disease.

The rearrangement links TRBV28 to TRBJ2-1; 8 bases line up with TRBD2. The CDR3 has 15 residues. Germline CDR1 MDHEN, CDR2 SYDVKM. V lost 3 bases to trimming and J lost 5 bases; unmatched junction nucleotides: 6. This CDR3 is CASSFMTSANNEQFF. CDR3 in DNA: TGTGCCAGCAGTTTCATGACTAGCGCCAACAATGAGCAGTTCTTC.

The rearrangement joins TRBV10-3 to TRBJ1-4; the D gene is possibly TRBD1 (5 bases). V was shortened by 7 bases and J by 5 bases, with 23 bases between the two germline ends. Looked up from germline, CDR1 is ENHRY and CDR2 is SYGVKD. The CDR3 contains 17 residues. The chain's CDR3 is CAIKSAAGGTRNEKLFF. DNA of the CDR3: TGTGCCATCAAGTCGGCTGCCGGGGGTACTAGGAATGAAAAACTGTTTTTT.

This rearrangement joins TRBV5-6 to TRBJ1-1, with 8 nucleotides matching TRBD1. This CDR3 spans 15 amino acids. Trimming removed 4 bases from V and 3 bases from J; junction bases left unmatched: 8. Germline V gene data show CDR1 as SGHDT and CDR2 as YYEEEE. Here the CDR3 DNA reads TGTGCCAGCAGCGATTCGACAGGGGTTTACACTGAAGCTTTCTTT. It specifies CASSDSTGVYTEAFF.

The CDR3 DNA reads TGTGCCAGCAGCTTGCAGGAAAAACTGTTTTTT. Its protein product is CASSLQEKLFF. This chain connects TRBV5-5 to TRBJ1-4; D ambiguous. Germline V gene lookup returns CDR1 SGHKS and CDR2 YYEKEE (reference sequence). The CDR3 extends over 11 amino acids. V shed 1 base and J shed 8 bases, with 3 bases lying between them.

The rearrangement joins TRBV9 to TRBJ1-4; D ambiguous. CDR3 length: 16 residues. V lost 0 bases and J lost 7, with 16 bases in between. Germline CDR1 SGDLS, CDR2 YYNGEE. DNA of the CDR3: TGTGCCAGCAGCGTAGGTACCCCGAGCGGCGGTGAAAAACTGTTTTTT. It yields the protein CASSVGTPSGGEKLFF.

The genes are TRBV9 and TRBJ2-1, with a tentative D call TRBD1 (6 bases). The CDR3 spans 15 residues. Germline V gives CDR1 SGDLS, CDR2 YYNGEE. Trimming cost V 3 bases and J 3 bases, with 13 bases left between them. This chain's CDR3 is CASSALDSHYNEQFF. The CDR3 DNA reads TGTGCCAGCAGCGCACTGGACAGCCACTACAATGAGCAGTTCTTC.

This chain joins TRBV19 and TRBJ1-3; weak D call: TRBD1 (5 bases). Germline V CDR1 and CDR2: LNHDA, SQIVND (reference sequence). This CDR3 has 16 amino acids. V shed 3 bases and J shed 1 base, with 13 bases lying between them. CDR3 sequence reads: CASSIPGTPSGNTIYF. CDR3 nucleotides: TGTGCCAGTAGTATCCCAGGGACTCCTTCTGGAAACACCATATATTTT. The complete variable domain, with remaining parts taken from reference TRBV19 and TRBJ1-3, reads DGGITQSPKYLFRKEGQNVTLSCEQNLNHDAMYWYRQDPGQGLRLIYYSQIVNDFQKGDIAEGYSVSREKKESFPLTVTSAQKNPTAFYLCASSIPGTPSGNTIYFGEGSWLTVV.

In the case of this clone: At one boundary the junction diverges from the germline segment, which might be a read error. The rearrangement links TRBV28 to TRBJ2-7; 9 nucleotides match TRBD1. Germline V gene data show CDR1 as MDHEN and CDR2 as SYDVKM. The CDR3 covers 14 residues. This CDR3 is CASRPGDRAHEQYF. CDR3 nucleotide sequence: TGTGCTAGCAGACCCGGGGACAGGGCCCACGAGCAGTACTTC.

The chain has TRBV7-2 and TRBJ1-3, with 11 bases matching TRBD1. The J segment lost 8 bases and the V segment lost 0 bases, leaving 12 bases of the junction unmatched. Germline loops: CDR1 SGHTA, CDR2 FQGNSA. The CDR3 covers 18 residues. In nucleotides, the CDR3 is TGTGCCAGCAGCTTAGCGAGTACAAGGACAGGGGGCGCAGACACCATATATTTT. It encodes CASSLASTRTGGADTIYF. Combining the CDR3 with reference TRBV7-2 and TRBJ1-3 gives the whole variable domain GAGVSQSPSNKVTEKGKDVELRCDPISGHTALYWYRQSLGQGLEFLIYFQGNSAPDKSGLPSDRFSAERTGGSVSTLTIQRTQQEDSAVYLCASSLASTRTGGADTIYFGEGSWLTVV.

The chain couples TRBV30 to TRBJ1-4, with D maybe TRBD1 (5 bases). The CDR3 is 11 amino acids. Germline CDR1 GTSNPN, CDR2 SVGIG (reference sequence). The V gene lost 7 bases and the J gene lost 8 bases, with 11 bases spanning the gap. This chain's CDR3 is CAYKRGEKLFF. The DNA for the CDR3 is TGTGCCTACAAACGGGGGGAAAAACTGTTTTTT. Based on the CDR3 plus reference TRBV30 and TRBJ1-4, the full variable domain is SQTIHQWPATLVQPVGSPLSLECTVEGTSNPNLYWYRQAAGRGLQLLFYSVGIGQISSEVPQNLSASRPQDRQFILSSKKLLLSDSGFYLCAYKRGEKLFFGSGTQLSVL.

This clone appeared a single time. The J gene is TRBJ1-1, the V gene TRBV29-1; possible D gene TRBD1, 6 bases. Trimming cost V 4 bases and J 5 bases, with 17 bases left between them. Germline assignment: CDR1 SQVTM and CDR2 ANQGSEA. This CDR3 comprises 14 residues. The DNA for the CDR3 is TGCAGCGTTGGGTTTGGGGGCCAGGGGACTGAAGCTTTCTTT. Translated, it gives CSVGFGGQGTEAFF.

V gene TRBV29-1 combines with J gene TRBJ1-3; possibly TRBD1 for D (6 bases). The CDR3 sequence is 13 residues long. Trimming removed 8 bases at V and 0 bases at J, with 11 bases between. Germline lookup yields CDR1 SQVTM and CDR2 ANQGSEA. The CDR3: CSLRTDSGNTIYF. In DNA form, the CDR3 reads TGCAGCCTCCGGACAGACTCTGGAAACACCATATATTTT.

The rearrangement links TRBV4-2 to TRBJ2-1; perhaps TRBD2 as D (6 bases). The CDR3 spans 15 residues. Trimming took off 0 bases at V and 2 bases at J, with 8 bases between the two ends. CDR1 and CDR2 from the germline V gene are LGHNA and YNFKEQ. The CDR3 DNA reads as TGTGCCAGCAGCCAAGATTCGGGGGCCTACAATGAGCAGTTCTTC. This sequence encodes CASSQDSGAYNEQFF.

The chain carries TRBV12-5 and TRBJ1-3; TRBD1 is a possible D gene (5 bases). V was pared by 5 bases and J by 0 bases, with 8 bases between. Germline assignment: CDR1 LGHNT and CDR2 FRNRAP. The CDR3 sequence is 14 residues long. The CDR3 DNA reads TGTGCTAGTGGTGCAGGGTACTCTGGAAACACCATATATTTT. It yields the protein CASGAGYSGNTIYF.

The chain has TRBV25-1 and TRBJ1-2; TRBD1 matches 10 bases. Germline CDR1 and CDR2: MGHDK and SYGVNS. V trimming: 1 base; J trimming: 8 bases; junction bases outside the gene matches: 13. The CDR3 runs to 17 residues. The CDR3 spells CASSEWTGGRTGTGYTF. The CDR3 nucleotides are TGTGCCAGCAGTGAATGGACAGGGGGGCGCACCGGAACGGGCTACACCTTC.

This chain links TRBV27 with TRBJ1-2, with 7 bases lining up with TRBD1. The CDR3 covers 14 residues. The junction had 10 bases not matched to a gene; V was cut back by 4 bases and J by 8 bases. Germline values: CDR1 MNHEY, CDR2 SMNVEV (reference sequence). CDR3 sequence (DNA): TGTGCCAGCAGTTCGATTCGACAGGGAGGAGGCTACACCTTC. Translating it yields CASSSIRQGGGYTF.

This chain connects TRBV5-1 to TRBJ2-3, with a weak D call TRBD2 (5 bases). Germline assignment: CDR1 SGHRS and CDR2 YFSETQ. This CDR3 is built from 15 residues. The V end was cut by 4 bases, the J end by 2 bases, with 14 bases between. CDR3 sequence: CASSLKTGTTDTQYF. Written as DNA, the CDR3 is TGCGCCAGCAGCCTCAAGACGGGAACCACAGATACGCAGTATTTT.

Note on this clone: Other DNA sequences within the sample encode an identical CDR3. The V and J genes are TRBV6-5 and TRBJ2-3, with 9 bases lining up with TRBD2. V was clipped by 8 bases and J by 1 base; unmatched bases: 1. The V gene's germline CDR1 is MNHEY and CDR2 SVGAGI. This CDR3 has 13 residues. The CDR3 DNA follows: TGTGCCAGCCGGACTAGCGGCACAGATACGCAGTATTTT. Its translation: CASRTSGTDTQYF.

This rearrangement joins TRBV30 to TRBJ1-1; D not resolved. Germline CDR1 GTSNPN, CDR2 SVGIG (reference sequence). The CDR3 is 14 amino acids. Between the trimmed V and J ends, which lost 0 bases and 5 bases, there was a span of 13 bases. CDR3 region: CAWSVILPGTEAFF. DNA of the CDR3: TGTGCCTGGAGTGTAATCTTGCCGGGGACTGAAGCTTTCTTT. The full variable domain, completed using reference TRBV30 and TRBJ1-1, is SQTIHQWPATLVQPVGSPLSLECTVEGTSNPNLYWYRQAAGRGLQLLFYSVGIGQISSEVPQNLSASRPQDRQFILSSKKLLLSDSGFYLCAWSVILPGTEAFFGQGTRLTVV.

This clone was seen just once. The chain links TRBV4-1 to TRBJ1-1; 10 bases match TRBD1. The CDR3 length is 17 residues. Germline values: CDR1 MGHRA, CDR2 YSYEKL. The V and J ends lost 0 bases and 5 bases, in that order; junction bases with no gene match: 9. CDR3 DNA: TGCGCCAGCAGCCAAGAAGGGGGACAGGGGTTGAGGACTGAAGCTTTCTTT. It is translated as CASSQEGGQGLRTEAFF.

V usage is TRBV2 and J usage is TRBJ1-2, with TRBD1 as a possible D gene (6 bases). The CDR3 spans 14 residues. Germline loops: CDR1 SNHLY, CDR2 FYNNEI. With 11 bases removed from V and 4 bases from J, the gap between germline ends came to 20 bases. The CDR3 reads CAGKAGGASYGYTF. The CDR3 bases are TGTGCCGGCAAAGCGGGGGGGGCGAGCTATGGCTACACCTTC.

The rearrangement joins TRBV11-3 to TRBJ2-5; 11 bases are shared with TRBD2. J lost 5 bases, V lost 4 bases, and 6 bases had no gene match. The CDR3 spans 15 residues. Germline assignment: CDR1 SGHNT and CDR2 YENEEA. DNA of the CDR3: TGTGCCAGCAGCTCAAGGACTAGCGGGCCGGAGACCCAGTACTTC. Translating gives CASSSRTSGPETQYF.